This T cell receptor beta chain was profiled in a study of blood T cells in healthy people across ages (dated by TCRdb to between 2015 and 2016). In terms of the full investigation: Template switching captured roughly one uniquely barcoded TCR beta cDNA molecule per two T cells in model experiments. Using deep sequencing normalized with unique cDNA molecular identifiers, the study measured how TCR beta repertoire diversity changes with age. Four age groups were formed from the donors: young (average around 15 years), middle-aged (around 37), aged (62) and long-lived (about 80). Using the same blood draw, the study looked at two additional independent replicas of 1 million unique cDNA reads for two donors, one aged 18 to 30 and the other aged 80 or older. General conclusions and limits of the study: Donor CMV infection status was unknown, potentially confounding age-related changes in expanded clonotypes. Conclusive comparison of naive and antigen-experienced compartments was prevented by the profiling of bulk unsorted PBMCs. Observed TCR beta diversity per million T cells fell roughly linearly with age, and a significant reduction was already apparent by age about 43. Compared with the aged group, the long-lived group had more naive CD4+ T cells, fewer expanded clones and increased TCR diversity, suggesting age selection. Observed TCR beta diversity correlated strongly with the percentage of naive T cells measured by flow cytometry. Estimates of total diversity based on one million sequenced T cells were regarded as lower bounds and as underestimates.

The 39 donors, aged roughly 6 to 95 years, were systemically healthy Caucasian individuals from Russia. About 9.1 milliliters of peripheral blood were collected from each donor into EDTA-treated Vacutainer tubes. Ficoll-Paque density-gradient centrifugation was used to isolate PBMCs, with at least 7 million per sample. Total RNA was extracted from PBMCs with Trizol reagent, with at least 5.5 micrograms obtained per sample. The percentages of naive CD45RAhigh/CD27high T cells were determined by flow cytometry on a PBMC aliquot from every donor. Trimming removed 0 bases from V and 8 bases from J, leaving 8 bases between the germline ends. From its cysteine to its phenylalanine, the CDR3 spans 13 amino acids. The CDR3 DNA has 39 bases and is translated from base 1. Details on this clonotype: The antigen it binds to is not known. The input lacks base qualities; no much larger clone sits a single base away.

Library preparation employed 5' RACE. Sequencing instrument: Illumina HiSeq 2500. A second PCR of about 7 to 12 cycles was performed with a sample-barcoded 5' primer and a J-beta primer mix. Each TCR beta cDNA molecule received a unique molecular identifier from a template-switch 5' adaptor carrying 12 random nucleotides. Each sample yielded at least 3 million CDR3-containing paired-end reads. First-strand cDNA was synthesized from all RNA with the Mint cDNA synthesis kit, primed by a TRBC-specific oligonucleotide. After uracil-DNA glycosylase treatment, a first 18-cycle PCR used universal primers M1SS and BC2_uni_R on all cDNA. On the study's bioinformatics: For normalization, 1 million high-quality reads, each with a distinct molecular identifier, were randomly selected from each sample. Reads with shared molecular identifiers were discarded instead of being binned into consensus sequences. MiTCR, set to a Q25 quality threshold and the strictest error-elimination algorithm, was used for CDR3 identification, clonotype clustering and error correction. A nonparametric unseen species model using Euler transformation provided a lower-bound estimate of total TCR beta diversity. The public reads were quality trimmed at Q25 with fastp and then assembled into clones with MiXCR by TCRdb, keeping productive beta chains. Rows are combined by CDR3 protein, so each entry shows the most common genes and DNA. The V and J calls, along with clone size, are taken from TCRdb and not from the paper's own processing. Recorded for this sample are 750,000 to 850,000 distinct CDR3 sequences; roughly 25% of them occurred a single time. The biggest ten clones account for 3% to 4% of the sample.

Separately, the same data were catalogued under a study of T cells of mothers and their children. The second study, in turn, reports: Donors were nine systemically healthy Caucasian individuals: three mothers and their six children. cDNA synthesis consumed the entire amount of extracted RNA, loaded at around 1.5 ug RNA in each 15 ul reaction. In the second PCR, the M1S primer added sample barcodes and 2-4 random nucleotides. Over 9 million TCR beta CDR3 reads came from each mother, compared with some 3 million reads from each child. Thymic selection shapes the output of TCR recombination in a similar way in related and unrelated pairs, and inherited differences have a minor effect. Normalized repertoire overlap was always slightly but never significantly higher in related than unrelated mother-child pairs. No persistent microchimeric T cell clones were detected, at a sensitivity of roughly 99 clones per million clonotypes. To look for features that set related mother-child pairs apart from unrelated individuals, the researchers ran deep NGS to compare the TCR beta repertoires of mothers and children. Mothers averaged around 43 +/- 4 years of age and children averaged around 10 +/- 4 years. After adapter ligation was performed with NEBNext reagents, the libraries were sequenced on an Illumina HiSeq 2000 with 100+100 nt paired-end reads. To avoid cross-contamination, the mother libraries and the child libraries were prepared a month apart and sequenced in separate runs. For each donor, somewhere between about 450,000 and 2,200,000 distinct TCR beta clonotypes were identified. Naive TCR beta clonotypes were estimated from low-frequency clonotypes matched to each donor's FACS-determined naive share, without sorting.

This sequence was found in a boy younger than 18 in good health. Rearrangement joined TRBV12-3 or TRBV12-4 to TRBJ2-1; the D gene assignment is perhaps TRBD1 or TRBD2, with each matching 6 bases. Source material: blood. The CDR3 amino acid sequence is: CASSLAEGDEQFF. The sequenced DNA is TGTGCCAGCAGTTTAGCGGAGGGGGATGAGCAGTTCTTC.